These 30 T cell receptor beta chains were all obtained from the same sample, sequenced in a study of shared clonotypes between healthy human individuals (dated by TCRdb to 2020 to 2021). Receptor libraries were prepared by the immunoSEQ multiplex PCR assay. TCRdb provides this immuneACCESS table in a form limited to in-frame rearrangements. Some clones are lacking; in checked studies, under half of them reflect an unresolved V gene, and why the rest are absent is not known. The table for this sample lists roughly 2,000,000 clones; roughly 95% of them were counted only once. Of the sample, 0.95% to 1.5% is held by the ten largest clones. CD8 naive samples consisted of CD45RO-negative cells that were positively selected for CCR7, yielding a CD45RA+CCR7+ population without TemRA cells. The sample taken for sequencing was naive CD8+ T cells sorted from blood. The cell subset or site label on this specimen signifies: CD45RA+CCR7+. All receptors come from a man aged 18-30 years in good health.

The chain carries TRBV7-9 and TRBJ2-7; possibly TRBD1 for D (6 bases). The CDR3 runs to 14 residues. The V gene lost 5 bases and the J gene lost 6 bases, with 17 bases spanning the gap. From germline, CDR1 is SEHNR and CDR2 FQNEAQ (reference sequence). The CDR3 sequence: CASSEIDTGPEQYF. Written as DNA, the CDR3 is TGTGCCAGCAGCGAAATAGACACAGGGCCCGAGCAGTACTTC.

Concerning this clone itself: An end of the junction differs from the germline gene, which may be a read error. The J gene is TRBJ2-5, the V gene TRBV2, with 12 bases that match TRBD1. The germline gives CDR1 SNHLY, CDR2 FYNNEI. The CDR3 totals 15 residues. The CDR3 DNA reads TGTGCCAGCAGGGAAGGGACAGGGGGCAGGGAGACCCAGTACTTC. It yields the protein CASREGTGGRETQYF.

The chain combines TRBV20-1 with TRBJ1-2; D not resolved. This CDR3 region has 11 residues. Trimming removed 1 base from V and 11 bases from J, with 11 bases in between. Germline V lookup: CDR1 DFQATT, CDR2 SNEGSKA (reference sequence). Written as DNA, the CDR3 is TGCAGTGCTAGAGTCTCCCAGGCGTACACCTTC. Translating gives CSARVSQAYTF.

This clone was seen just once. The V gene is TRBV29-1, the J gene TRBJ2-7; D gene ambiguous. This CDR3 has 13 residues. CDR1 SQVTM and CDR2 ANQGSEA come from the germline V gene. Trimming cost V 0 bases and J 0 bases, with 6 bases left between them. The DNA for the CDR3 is TGCAGCGTTGAAGACAGCTACTCCTACGAGCAGTACTTC. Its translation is CSVEDSYSYEQYF.

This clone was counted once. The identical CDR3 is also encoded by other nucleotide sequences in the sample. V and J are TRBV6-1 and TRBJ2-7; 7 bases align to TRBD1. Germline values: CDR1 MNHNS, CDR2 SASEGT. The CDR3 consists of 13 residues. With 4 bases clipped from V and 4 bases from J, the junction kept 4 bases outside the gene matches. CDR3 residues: CASSVGTAYEQYF. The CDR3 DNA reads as TGTGCCAGCAGTGTTGGGACAGCGTACGAGCAGTACTTC.

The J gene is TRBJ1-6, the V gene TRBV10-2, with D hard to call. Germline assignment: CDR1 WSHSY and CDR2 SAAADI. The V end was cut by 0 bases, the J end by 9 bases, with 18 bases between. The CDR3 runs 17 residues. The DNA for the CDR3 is TGCGCCAGCAGTGAGTCGGATTTGGGCGTAGAGAGTTCACCCCTCCACTTT. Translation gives CASSESDLGVESSPLHF.

CDR3 sequence reads: CASSSAGGVGNQPQHF. In nucleotides, the CDR3 is TGTGCCAGCAGCTCTGCGGGTGGGGTCGGCAATCAGCCCCAGCATTTT. This chain connects TRBV13 to TRBJ1-5; unclear D gene. CDR1 PRHDT and CDR2 FYEKMQ come from the germline V gene (reference sequence). V was shortened by 4 bases and J by 2 bases, with 15 bases between the two germline ends. The CDR3 loop spans 16 amino acids.

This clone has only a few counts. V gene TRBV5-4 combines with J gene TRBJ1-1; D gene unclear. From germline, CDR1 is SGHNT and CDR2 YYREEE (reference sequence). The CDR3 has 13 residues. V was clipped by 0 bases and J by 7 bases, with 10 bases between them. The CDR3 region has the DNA TGTGCCAGCAGCTTGGAGTCGAGTATTGAAGCTTTCTTT. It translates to CASSLESSIEAFF.

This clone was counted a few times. The CDR3 DNA reads TGCGCCAGCAGCTTGGATCAGGGGCAGTCGGGCGCAGATACGCAGTATTTT. Its translation: CASSLDQGQSGADTQYF. The chain has TRBV5-1 and TRBJ2-3, with D possibly matching TRBD1 (6 bases). Germline V gene lookup returns CDR1 SGHRS and CDR2 YFSETQ. The V end was cut by 0 bases, the J end by 4 bases, with 18 bases between. The CDR3 contains 17 residues.

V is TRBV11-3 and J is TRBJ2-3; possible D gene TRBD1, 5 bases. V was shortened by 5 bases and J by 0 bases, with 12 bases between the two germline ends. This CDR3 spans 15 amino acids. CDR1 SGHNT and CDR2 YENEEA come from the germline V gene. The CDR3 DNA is TGTGCCAGCAGCGCCGGACAACATAGCACAGATACGCAGTATTTT. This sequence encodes CASSAGQHSTDTQYF.

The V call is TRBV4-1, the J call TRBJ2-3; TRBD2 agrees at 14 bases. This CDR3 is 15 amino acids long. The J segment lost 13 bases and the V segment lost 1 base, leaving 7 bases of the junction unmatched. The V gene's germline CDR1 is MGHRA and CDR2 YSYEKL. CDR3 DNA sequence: TGCGCCAGCAGCCAAGTGGGGACTAGCGGGGGTCCAGAGTATTTT. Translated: CASSQVGTSGGPEYF.

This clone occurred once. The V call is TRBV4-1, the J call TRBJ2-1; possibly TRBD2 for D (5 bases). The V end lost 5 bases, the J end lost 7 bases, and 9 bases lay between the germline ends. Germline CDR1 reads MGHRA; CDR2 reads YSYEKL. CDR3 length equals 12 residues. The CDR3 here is CASSTPGNEQFF. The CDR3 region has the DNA TGCGCCAGCAGCACCCCGGGGAATGAGCAGTTCTTC.

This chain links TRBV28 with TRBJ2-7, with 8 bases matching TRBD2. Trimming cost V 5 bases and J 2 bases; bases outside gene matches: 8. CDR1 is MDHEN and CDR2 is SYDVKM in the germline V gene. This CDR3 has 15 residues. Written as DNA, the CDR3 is TGTGCCAGCAGTCCCCGGGAGGGGGTTACCTACGAGCAGTACTTC. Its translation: CASSPREGVTYEQYF.

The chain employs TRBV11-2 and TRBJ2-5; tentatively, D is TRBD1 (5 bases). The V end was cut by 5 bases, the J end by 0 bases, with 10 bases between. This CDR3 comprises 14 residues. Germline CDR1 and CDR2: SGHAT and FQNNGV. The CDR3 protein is CASSPGHHQETQYF. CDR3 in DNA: TGTGCCAGCAGCCCCGGACACCACCAAGAGACCCAGTACTTC.

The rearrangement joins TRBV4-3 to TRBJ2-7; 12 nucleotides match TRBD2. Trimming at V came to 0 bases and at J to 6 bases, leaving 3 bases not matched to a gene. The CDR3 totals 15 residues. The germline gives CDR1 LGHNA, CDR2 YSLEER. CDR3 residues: CASSQEWGLAGEQYF. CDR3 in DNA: TGCGCCAGCAGCCAAGAATGGGGACTAGCGGGCGAGCAGTACTTC.

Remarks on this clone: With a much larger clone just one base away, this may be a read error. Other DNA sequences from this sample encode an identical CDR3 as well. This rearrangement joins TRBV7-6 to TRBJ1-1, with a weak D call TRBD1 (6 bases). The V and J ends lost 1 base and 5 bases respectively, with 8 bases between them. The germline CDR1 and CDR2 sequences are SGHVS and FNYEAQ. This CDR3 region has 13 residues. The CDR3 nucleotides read TGTGCCAGCAGCTTAGGAGGGGGAACTGAAGCTTTCTTT. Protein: CASSLGGGTEAFF. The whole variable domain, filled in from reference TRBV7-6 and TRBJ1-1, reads GAGVSQSPRYKVTKRGQDVALRCDPISGHVSLYWYRQALGQGPEFLTYFNYEAQQDKSGLPNDRFSAERPEGSISTLTIQRTEQRDSAMYRCASSLGGGTEAFFGQGTRLTVV.

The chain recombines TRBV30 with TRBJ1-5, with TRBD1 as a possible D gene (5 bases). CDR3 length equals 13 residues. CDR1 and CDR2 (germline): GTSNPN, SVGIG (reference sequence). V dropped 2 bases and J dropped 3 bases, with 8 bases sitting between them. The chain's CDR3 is CAWSTGPNQPQHF. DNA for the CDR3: TGTGCCTGGAGTACAGGCCCCAATCAGCCCCAGCATTTT.

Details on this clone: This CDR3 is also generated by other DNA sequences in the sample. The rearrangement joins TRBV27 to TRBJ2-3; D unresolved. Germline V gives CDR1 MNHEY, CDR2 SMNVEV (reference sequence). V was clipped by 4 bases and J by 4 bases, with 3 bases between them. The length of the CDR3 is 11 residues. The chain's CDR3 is CASSSADTQYF. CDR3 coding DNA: TGTGCCAGCAGTTCGGCAGATACGCAGTATTTT.

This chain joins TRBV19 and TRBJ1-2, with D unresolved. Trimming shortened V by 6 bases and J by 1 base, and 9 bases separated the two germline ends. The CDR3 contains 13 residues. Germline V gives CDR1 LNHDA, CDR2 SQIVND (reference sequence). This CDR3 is CASSSVVNYGYTF. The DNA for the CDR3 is TGTGCCAGTAGCTCGGTAGTTAACTATGGCTACACCTTC.

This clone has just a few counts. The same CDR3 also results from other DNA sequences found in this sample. The CDR3 reads CAWSVDGSYEQYF. CDR3 nucleotides: TGTGCCTGGAGTGTAGACGGCTCCTACGAGCAGTACTTC. This rearrangement joins TRBV30 to TRBJ2-7; D remains ambiguous. V shed 0 bases and J shed 0 bases, with 6 bases lying between them. CDR1 and CDR2 (germline): GTSNPN, SVGIG (reference sequence). This CDR3 comprises 13 residues.

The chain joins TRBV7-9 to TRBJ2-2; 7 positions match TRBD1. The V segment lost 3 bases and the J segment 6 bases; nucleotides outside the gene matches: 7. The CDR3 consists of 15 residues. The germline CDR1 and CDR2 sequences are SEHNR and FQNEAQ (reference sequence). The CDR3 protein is CASSLTGMVAGELFF. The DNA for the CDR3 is TGTGCCAGCAGCTTGACAGGGATGGTCGCCGGGGAGCTGTTTTTT.

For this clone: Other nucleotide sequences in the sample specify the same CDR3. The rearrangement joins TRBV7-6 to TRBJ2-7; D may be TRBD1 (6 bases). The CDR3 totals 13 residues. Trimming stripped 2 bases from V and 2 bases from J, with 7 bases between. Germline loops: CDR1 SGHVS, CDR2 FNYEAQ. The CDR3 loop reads CASSLNRAYEQYF. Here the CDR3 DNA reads TGTGCCAGCAGCTTAAACAGGGCCTACGAGCAGTACTTC.

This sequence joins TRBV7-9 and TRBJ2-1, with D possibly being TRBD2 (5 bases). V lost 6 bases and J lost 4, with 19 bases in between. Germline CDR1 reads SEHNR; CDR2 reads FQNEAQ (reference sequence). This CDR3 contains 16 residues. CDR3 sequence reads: CASSEAGSGTYNEQFF. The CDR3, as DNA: TGTGCCAGCAGTGAGGCCGGCAGCGGAACGTACAATGAGCAGTTCTTC.

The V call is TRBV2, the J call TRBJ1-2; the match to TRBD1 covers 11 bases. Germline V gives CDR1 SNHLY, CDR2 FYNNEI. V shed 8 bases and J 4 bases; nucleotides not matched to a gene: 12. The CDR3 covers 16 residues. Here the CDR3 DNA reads TGTGCCAGCTCTTCCGGGACAGGGGGAGTATCCTATGGCTACACCTTC. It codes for CASSSGTGGVSYGYTF.

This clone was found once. The CDR3 protein is CAWSVSPGVYNEQFF. As DNA, the CDR3 is TGTGCCTGGAGTGTATCCCCTGGGGTATACAATGAGCAGTTCTTC. The chain employs TRBV30 and TRBJ2-1; D uncertain. The CDR3 length is 15 residues. Trimming took 0 bases from V and 4 from J, leaving 13 bases between them. The germline V gene encodes CDR1 GTSNPN and CDR2 SVGIG (reference sequence).

This CDR3 reads CAWSVAANGELFF. CDR3 DNA: TGTGCCTGGAGTGTAGCGGCAAACGGGGAGCTGTTTTTT. The chain combines TRBV30 with TRBJ2-2, with TRBD2 as a possible D gene (5 bases). Per germline, CDR1 GTSNPN and CDR2 SVGIG (reference sequence). V lost 0 bases and J 7 bases, leaving 9 bases between the germline ends. The CDR3 loop spans 13 amino acids.

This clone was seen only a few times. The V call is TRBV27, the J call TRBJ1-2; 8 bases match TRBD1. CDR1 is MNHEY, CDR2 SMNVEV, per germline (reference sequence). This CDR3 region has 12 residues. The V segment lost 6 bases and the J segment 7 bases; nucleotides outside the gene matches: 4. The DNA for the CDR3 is TGTGCCAGCAGAGAGACAGGGGTTGGCTACACCTTC. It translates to CASRETGVGYTF.

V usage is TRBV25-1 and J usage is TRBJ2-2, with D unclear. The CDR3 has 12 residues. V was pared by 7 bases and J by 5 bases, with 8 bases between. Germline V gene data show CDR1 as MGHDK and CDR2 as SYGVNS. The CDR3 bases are TGTGCCAGCAAGTTACCTACCGGGGAGCTGTTTTTT. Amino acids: CASKLPTGELFF.

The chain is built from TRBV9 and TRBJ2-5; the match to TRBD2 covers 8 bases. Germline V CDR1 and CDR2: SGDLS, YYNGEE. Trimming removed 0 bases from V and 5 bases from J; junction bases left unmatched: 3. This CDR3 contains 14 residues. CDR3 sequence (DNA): TGTGCCAGCAGCGTAGCCGGGAGGGTCGAGACCCAGTACTTC. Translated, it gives CASSVAGRVETQYF.

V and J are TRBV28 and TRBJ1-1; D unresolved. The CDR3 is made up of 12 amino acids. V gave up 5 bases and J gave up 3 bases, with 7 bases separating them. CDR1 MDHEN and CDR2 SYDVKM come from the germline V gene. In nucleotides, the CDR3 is TGTGCCAGCAGTCCCCATTACACTGAAGCTTTCTTT. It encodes CASSPHYTEAFF.